Given below is one TCR beta chain in context. It lacks a known antigen. Per-base quality was not reported, and no clone a single base away is much larger than it. Per the germline V gene (reference sequence), LNHDA is the CDR1 and SQIVND is the CDR2. Reading from cysteine to phenylalanine, the CDR3 counts 16 amino acids. Only the CDR3 DNA is retained, 48 bases long and in frame from the first base. V sheds 7 bases and J sheds 1 base, leaving 19 bases between their ends. The immunoSEQ Assay, a bias-controlled multiplex PCR, was used to amplify TCRbeta CDR3 regions from genomic DNA. The study's own analysis went as follows. Within the assay, amplification of reference gene primers was used to estimate how many nucleated cells each sample contained. To quantify the absolute abundance of each unique TCRbeta CDR3 rearrangement, sequence reads were collapsed and filtered. Productive Simpson clonality was computed per sample as the square root of Simpson's diversity index over productive rearrangements. TCRdb mirrors the immuneACCESS table, restricted to in-frame sequences. Some clones are absent from its copies; in checked studies, under half trace to an unresolved V gene, and the reason for the others is unknown. That table is the source of V, J and clone size, and D and trimming were worked out from the DNA. The sample table records approximately 210,000 clones; about 80% of these occur just once. The ten largest clones represent around 7.8% of the sample.

The data originate from a study of blood T cell repertoires in COVID-19 (dated by TCRdb to the early 2020s). A note on the overall study: Collaborator samples came from the United States, Italy and Spain and covered acute and convalescent phases of COVID-19. The prospective study material was composed of cDNA or gDNA derived from T cells, B-cell-depleted T cells, or PBMCs. Deeply sampled blood TCRbeta repertoires from subjects exposed to, actively infected with, or recovered from COVID-19 were included in the dataset. The repertoires were made available in a free public database intended to serve as a resource for research on the immune response to SARS-CoV-2. The samples were drawn from two sources: the first 160 participants of the ongoing ImmuneRACE study, and 1,200 or so subjects contributed by 6 global collaborators. A de-identified subject ID, COVID-19 status, age in years and sex were almost always included in the sample metadata. Where available, HLA class I and class II types were taken from metadata supplied by the sample provider and were not determined by assay-based typing.

One collaborating source in Seattle enrolled patients while the patients were actively infected and followed the patients over time throughout the course of disease. The collaborating institutions used their own protocols to collect whole blood in K2EDTA tubes. For TCRbeta analysis, collaborators shipped samples as frozen whole blood, isolated PBMCs, or DNA extracted from either of those sample types. Points the paper makes about the study in general: The amount of clinical and demographic metadata varied by source and participant and was provided uncurated.

The clonotype comes from a woman at least 80 years old with COVID-19, enrolled during active disease. The V and J segments used are TRBV19 and TRBJ1-1; TRBD1 could be the D gene, as 6 bases match. Specimen: peripheral blood. The CDR3 region: CASTQRGGQANTEAFF. Here is the DNA: TGTGCCAGTACCCAACGGGGGGGGCAGGCGAACACTGAAGCTTTCTTT. Here the CDR3 is joined to the reference TRBV19 and TRBJ1-1 genes, and the full variable domain is: DGGITQSPKYLFRKEGQNVTLSCEQNLNHDAMYWYRQDPGQGLRLIYYSQIVNDFQKGDIAEGYSVSREKKESFPLTVTSAQKNPTAFYLCASTQRGGQANTEAFFGQGTRLTVV.